Listed here is a single T cell receptor (beta chain). Per the original methods: Quantification of nucleated cells was approximated via reference gene primer amplification. Produced via immunoSEQ multiplex PCR; TCRdb's table is partial and in-frame only. V and J calls and clone size are given by that table; D and trimming were obtained from the DNA. The data hold about 190,000 clones, with around nine tenths observed a single time. The CDR3 loop spans 16 amino acids. V was clipped by 0 bases and J by 0 bases, with 10 bases between them. CDR1 and CDR2 (germline): SGDLS, YYNGEE. This record belongs to a study of blood T cell repertoires in COVID-19. Study summary: COVID-19 samples collected from the United States, Italy and Spain covered acute and convalescent phases. The cDNA or gDNA used as material had been derived from T cells, B-cell-depleted T cells, or PBMCs.

The chain combines TRBV9 with TRBJ2-1; possibly TRBD2 for D (6 bases). The sequencing sample was made of peripheral blood. The clonotype originates from a man aged 55 to 70 with active or convalescent COVID-19. The CDR3 DNA follows: TGTGCCAGCAGCGTAGATGCGGGGAACTCCTACAATGAGCAGTTCTTC. This translates into CASSVDAGNSYNEQFF. Variable domain in full (rest from reference TRBV9 and TRBJ2-1): DSGVTQTPKHLITATGQRVTLRCSPRSGDLSVYWYQQSLDQGLQFLIQYYNGEERAKGNILERFSAQQFPDLHSELNLSSLELGDSALYFCASSVDAGNSYNEQFFGPGTRLTVL.